Listed here are 3 T cell receptor beta chains from one sample, sequenced in a study of blood T cell repertoires in COVID-19. Assay used: immunoSEQ multiplex PCR; TCRdb lists only in-frame clones, some missing. The sample has around 170,000 clones; about 84% are singletons. The sample was PBMCs or T cells enriched from blood (not recorded which). These receptor sequences come from a man aged 45-60 years who had recovered from COVID-19.

V is TRBV7-3 and J is TRBJ1-5; the match to TRBD1 covers 8 bases. CDR3 length: 13 amino acids. Per the germline V gene, CDR1 is SGHTA and CDR2 is FQGTGA. V shed 3 bases, J shed 5 bases, and the junction held 0 bases outside the gene matches. CDR3: CASSLGQDQPQHF. DNA for the CDR3: TGTGCCAGCAGCTTGGGACAGGATCAGCCCCAGCATTTT.

Remarks on this clone: In the same sample, other DNA sequences code for this CDR3. The rearrangement links TRBV5-4 to TRBJ1-1; 7 bases agree with TRBD1. Per germline, CDR1 SGHNT and CDR2 YYREEE (reference sequence). Unmatched junction bases numbered 16, after V lost 8 bases and J lost 3 bases. The CDR3 spans 16 residues. CDR3 residues: CASSVVAGGRDTEAFF. In DNA, the CDR3 is TGTGCCAGTAGCGTCGTCGCAGGGGGTAGGGACACTGAAGCTTTCTTT.

A single count supports this clone. The chain recombines TRBV6-6 with TRBJ1-3; D gene ambiguous. The V end was cut by 0 bases, the J end by 0 bases, with 9 bases between. Germline V gene lookup returns CDR1 MNHNY and CDR2 SVGAGI (reference sequence). The CDR3 loop spans 16 amino acids. The CDR3 coding sequence is TGTGCCAGCAGTTACTCCGCTACCTCCTCTGGAAACACCATATATTTT. It translates to CASSYSATSSGNTIYF.